This entry lists 18 T cell receptor beta chains sequenced from one sample in a study of early T cells in non-severe SARS-CoV-2 infection. TCRdb independently ran MiXCR on the 5' RACE reads; one entry per CDR3 protein. Here the sample spans around 68,000 distinct CDR3 sequences, 10% to 15% being singletons. The sequences come from whole blood, collected at baseline. The source of these receptors is an adult who was a healthcare worker with PCR-confirmed SARS-CoV-2 infection or an uninfected control (not recorded which).

This clonotype occurred a few times. The genes are TRBV29-1 and TRBJ1-2; D ambiguous. V was pared by 6 bases and J by 8 bases, with 10 bases between. Germline V CDR1 and CDR2: SQVTM, ANQGSEA. This CDR3 comprises 10 residues. CDR3 DNA: TGCAGCGTCATAGACGAAGGCTACACCTTC. Residues: CSVIDEGYTF.

The table lists this clonotype with many counts. This rearrangement joins TRBV20-1 to TRBJ2-1, with a tentative D call TRBD2 (5 bases). The length of the CDR3 is 14 residues. V lost 2 bases and J lost 4, with 12 bases in between. CDR1 DFQATT and CDR2 SNEGSKA come from the germline V gene (reference sequence). CDR3 protein: CSARTMRGYNEQFF. CDR3 sequence (DNA): TGCAGTGCTAGAACAATGAGAGGGTACAATGAGCAGTTCTTC.

The genes are TRBV29-1 and TRBJ2-2; TRBD2 might be the D (6 bases). Per the germline V gene, CDR1 is SQVTM and CDR2 is ANQGSEA. The CDR3 consists of 14 residues. Trimming removed 7 bases at V and 7 bases at J, with 19 bases between. The DNA for the CDR3 is TGCAGCGCGGGAGAGCGGGCCCAGGACGGGGAGCTGTTTTTT. It encodes CSAGERAQDGELFF.

This clonotype was observed a handful of times. V is TRBV6-2 or TRBV6-3 and J is TRBJ2-7, with D uncertain. The CDR3 spans 10 residues. From germline, CDR1 is MNHEY and CDR2 SVGEGT. V was cut by 8 bases and J by 7 bases, with 9 bases left in between. The CDR3 region is CASQEREQYF. The CDR3 DNA is TGTGCCAGCCAGGAGAGAGAGCAGTACTTC.

This sequence joins TRBV20-1 and TRBJ2-7; D is possibly TRBD1 or TRBD2 (5 bases each). Between the trimmed V and J ends, which lost 6 bases and 4 bases, there was a span of 16 bases. There are 13 residues in the CDR3. The V gene's germline CDR1 is DFQATT and CDR2 SNEGSKA (reference sequence). Here the CDR3 reads CSARGRIEYEQYF. In nucleotides, the CDR3 is TGCAGTGCCCGGGGACGGATTGAATACGAGCAGTACTTC.

The rearrangement joins TRBV20-1 to TRBJ1-2, with TRBD1 matching over 10 bases. This CDR3 is 15 amino acids long. Germline values: CDR1 DFQATT, CDR2 SNEGSKA (reference sequence). V was clipped by 6 bases and J by 4 bases; unmatched bases: 11. This CDR3 reads CSAGTLGTGAYGYTF. The CDR3 nucleotides are TGCAGTGCGGGGACGTTAGGGACAGGGGCCTATGGCTACACCTTC.

This clonotype was seen a few times. J is TRBJ2-7 and V is TRBV11-2, with 11 positions matching TRBD2. The junction had 3 bases not matched to a gene; V was cut back by 5 bases and J by 3 bases. The CDR3 length is 14 residues. CDR1 and CDR2 from the germline V gene are SGHAT and FQNNGV. The CDR3 region is CASSEGLAGYEQYF. The CDR3 DNA sequence: TGTGCCAGCAGCGAAGGACTAGCGGGCTACGAGCAGTACTTC.

The rearrangement uses TRBV4-3 and TRBJ2-5; D is perhaps TRBD2 (6 bases). Trimming removed 2 bases at V and 1 base at J, with 11 bases between. CDR1 LGHNA and CDR2 YSLEER come from the germline V gene. The CDR3 length is 15 residues. The chain's CDR3 is CASSQTSGSQETQYF. CDR3 nucleotide sequence: TGCGCCAGCAGCCAAACCTCCGGGAGCCAAGAGACCCAGTACTTC.

The sample holds many counts of this clonotype. The J gene is TRBJ1-5, the V gene TRBV28; D possibly corresponds to TRBD1 (6 bases). The germline gives CDR1 MDHEN, CDR2 SYDVKM. V was trimmed by 3 bases and J by 2 bases, leaving 8 bases between them. There are 14 residues in the CDR3. The CDR3 sequence is CASSFRQGNQPQHF. The DNA of the CDR3 is TGTGCCAGCAGTTTTAGACAGGGCAATCAGCCCCAGCATTTT. Using reference TRBV28 and TRBJ1-5 for the parts outside the CDR3, the full variable domain is DVKVTQSSRYLVKRTGEKVFLECVQDMDHENMFWYRQDPGLGLRLIYFSYDVKMKEKGDIPEGYSVSREKKERFSLILESASTNQTSMYLCASSFRQGNQPQHFGDGTRLSIL.

In its sample, this clonotype was seen a few times. This chain links TRBV6-5 with TRBJ2-2; 12 nucleotides agree with TRBD2. The CDR3 loop spans 18 amino acids. Germline V gene lookup returns CDR1 MNHEY and CDR2 SVGAGI. V lost 2 bases to trimming and J lost 8 bases; unmatched junction nucleotides: 12. The CDR3 is CASSYGPTSGGPGGELFF. As DNA, the CDR3 is TGTGCCAGCAGTTACGGCCCTACTAGCGGGGGGCCAGGGGGGGAGCTGTTTTTT.

The V and J genes are TRBV6-2 or TRBV6-3 and TRBJ2-5; 11 bases match TRBD2. This CDR3 contains 15 residues. V lost 4 bases to trimming and J lost 4 bases; unmatched junction nucleotides: 5. Germline V gene lookup returns CDR1 MNHEY and CDR2 SVGEGT. For the CDR3, the DNA is TGTGCCAGCAGTTCGTTAGCGGGAGGGCCAGAGACCCAGTACTTC. It codes for CASSSLAGGPETQYF.

This clonotype was observed a few times. The V gene is TRBV3-1, the J gene TRBJ2-3; D ambiguous. V lost 0 bases, J lost 4 bases, and 8 bases lay in between. Germline V gives CDR1 LGHDT, CDR2 YNNKEL (reference sequence). The CDR3 length is 14 residues. The CDR3 DNA sequence: TGTGCCAGCAGCCAAGAGGTTGGGTCAGATACGCAGTATTTT. The encoded protein is CASSQEVGSDTQYF.

This clonotype has a count of ten or more. The rearrangement uses TRBV7-2 and TRBJ1-2; TRBD1 matches at 9 bases. The CDR3 spans 15 residues. In germline, CDR1 is SGHTA, CDR2 FQGNSA. The V segment lost 5 bases and the J segment 4 bases; nucleotides outside the gene matches: 8. CDR3 DNA sequence: TGTGCCAGCAGCCGACAGGGGGATAGGAGCTATGGCTACACCTTC. It specifies CASSRQGDRSYGYTF. The full variable domain, completed using reference TRBV7-2 and TRBJ1-2, is GAGVSQSPSNKVTEKGKDVELRCDPISGHTALYWYRQSLGQGLEFLIYFQGNSAPDKSGLPSDRFSAERTGGSVSTLTIQRTQQEDSAVYLCASSRQGDRSYGYTFGSGTRLTVV.

This chain joins TRBV10-1 and TRBJ1-5; no reliable D call. This CDR3 has 13 residues. Germline V gives CDR1 WNHNN, CDR2 SYGVQD (reference sequence). The V and J ends lost 3 bases and 7 bases respectively, with 10 bases between them. The CDR3 here is CASSDPGYQPQHF. For the CDR3, the DNA is TGCGCCAGCAGTGACCCAGGATACCAGCCCCAGCATTTT.

The table lists this clonotype with many counts. This chain joins TRBV5-1 and TRBJ2-7; no reliable D call. The CDR3 spans 16 residues. Trimming stripped 4 bases from V and 0 bases from J, with 17 bases between. Germline V CDR1 and CDR2: SGHRS, YFSETQ. The CDR3 nucleotides are TGCGCCAGCAGCCACAACAGATCACTGCTCTCCTACGAGCAGTACTTC. Amino acids: CASSHNRSLLSYEQYF.

This clonotype was counted only a few times. This sequence joins TRBV11-2 and TRBJ1-6; D gene unclear. The CDR3 runs to 16 residues. CDR1 is SGHAT, CDR2 FQNNGV, per germline. Trimming left V 5 bases short and J 0 bases short, with 11 bases between. This CDR3 reads CASSPTQSSYNSPLHF. CDR3 DNA sequence: TGTGCCAGCAGCCCAACACAGAGCTCCTATAATTCACCCCTCCACTTT.

This clonotype has only a few counts. The chain is built from TRBV2 and TRBJ1-5, with D possibly matching TRBD1 (5 bases). CDR3 length: 17 amino acids. Germline V gives CDR1 SNHLY, CDR2 FYNNEI. V was cut by 6 bases and J by 4 bases, with 22 bases left in between. The CDR3 DNA follows: TGTGCCAGCAGACCGGGGCACTCCTCTTGGGCGAATCAGCCCCAGCATTTT. Protein product: CASRPGHSSWANQPQHF.

There are a few counts of this clonotype. J is TRBJ2-2 and V is TRBV2; 8 nucleotides agree with TRBD1. J was trimmed by 0 bases and V by 10 bases; bases with no gene match: 7. Germline assignment: CDR1 SNHLY and CDR2 FYNNEI. CDR3 length: 15 residues. The DNA of the CDR3 is TGTGCCACCCGTGGGGGACAGGCGAACACCGGGGAGCTGTTTTTT. The encoded protein is CATRGGQANTGELFF. Together with reference TRBV2 and TRBJ2-2, the CDR3 gives the full variable domain: EPEVTQTPSHQVTQMGQEVILRCVPISNHLYFYWYRQILGQKVEFLVSFYNNEISEKSEIFDDQFSVERPDGSNFTLKIRSTKLEDSAMYFCATRGGQANTGELFFGEGSRLTVL.